These 26 T cell receptor beta chains were all obtained from the same sample, sequenced in a study of metastatic and nonmetastatic thyroid tumors. All patients were untreated before thyroid surgery. Via MiXCR, TCRdb re-called the PCR reads. This table has about 93,000 clones, about 9.1% appearing once. Sequenced material: blood. Source of these receptors: a female donor with papillary thyroid cancer or a benign thyroid nodule (not recorded which). Some clones in this sample may be carry-over from other donors' samples.

This clone was found many times. The sample holds other DNA sequences that translate to the same CDR3. The chain combines TRBV12-3 or TRBV12-4 with TRBJ2-5; 8 bases match TRBD2. This CDR3 comprises 17 residues. The V gene end was trimmed by 0 bases and the J gene end by 3 bases; junction bases not matched to a gene: 9. CDR3 in DNA: TGTGCCAGCAGTTTAGCGGGTAGCGGGGCTCTCAAAGAGACCCAGTACTTC. Translated: CASSLAGSGALKETQYF.

A few counts support this clone. The CDR3 coding sequence is TGTGCCAGTAGCCCTCAGGTGAGCAATCAGCCCCAGCATTTT. Protein: CASSPQVSNQPQHF. This chain links TRBV19 with TRBJ1-5; D unclear. V dropped 6 bases and J dropped 1 base, with 10 bases sitting between them. CDR1 is LNHDA, CDR2 SQIVND, per germline (reference sequence). This CDR3 has 14 amino acids. Full variable domain (outside the CDR3, taken from reference TRBV19 and TRBJ1-5): DGGITQSPKYLFRKEGQNVTLSCEQNLNHDAMYWYRQDPGQGLRLIYYSQIVNDFQKGDIAEGYSVSREKKESFPLTVTSAQKNPTAFYLCASSPQVSNQPQHFGDGTRLSIL.

In its sample, this clone was seen many times. At the DNA level, this CDR3 is encoded by other sequences in the same sample as well. The chain joins TRBV19 to TRBJ2-3; D is possibly TRBD1 (5 bases). Deletions cut 5 bases from V and 0 bases from J, with 12 bases between. The germline CDR1 and CDR2 sequences are LNHDA and SQIVND (reference sequence). The CDR3 length is 15 residues. In DNA form, the CDR3 reads TGTGCCAGTAGTTCCACAGGAAAAAGCACAGATACGCAGTATTTT. It specifies CASSSTGKSTDTQYF. Full variable domain (remainder filled in from reference TRBV19 and TRBJ2-3): DGGITQSPKYLFRKEGQNVTLSCEQNLNHDAMYWYRQDPGQGLRLIYYSQIVNDFQKGDIAEGYSVSREKKESFPLTVTSAQKNPTAFYLCASSSTGKSTDTQYFGPGTRLTVL.

This clone showed up just a few times. The gene calls are TRBV28 and TRBJ2-5; D is unresolved. Germline loops: CDR1 MDHEN, CDR2 SYDVKM. Trimming pared 5 bases from V and 5 bases from J, leaving 3 bases between. The length of the CDR3 is 10 residues. The CDR3 DNA reads TGTGCCAGCAGTCGCGAGACCCAGTACTTC. Translated: CASSRETQYF.

This clone was seen only a few times. The chain employs TRBV28 and TRBJ1-6, with TRBD1 matching over 7 bases. Trimming cost V 6 bases and J 3 bases; bases outside gene matches: 8. Germline V gene sequence: CDR1 MDHEN, CDR2 SYDVKM. This CDR3 has 16 amino acids. CDR3 coding DNA: TGTGCCAGCAGCCGTAGCCGGGACAGCTATAATTCACCCCTCCACTTT. Amino acids: CASSRSRDSYNSPLHF.

This clone was counted many times. This rearrangement joins TRBV5-1 to TRBJ2-2; 9 bases are a match to TRBD2. Germline values: CDR1 SGHRS, CDR2 YFSETQ. This CDR3 is 16 amino acids long. Trimming took 4 bases from V and 2 from J; bases not matched to a gene: 6. The CDR3 sequence is CASSPPGLANTGELFF. The CDR3 bases are TGCGCCAGCAGCCCCCCGGGACTAGCCAACACCGGGGAGCTGTTTTTT.

As concerns this clone: A clone one base away is much larger, so this may be a read error. The genes are TRBV12-3 or TRBV12-4 and TRBJ1-1, with a weak D call TRBD1 (6 bases). The CDR3 sequence is 15 residues long. DNA of the CDR3: TGTGCCAGCAGTTTAGAGGCGGGGGCGAGGGCTGAATCTTTCTTT. This codes for CASSLEAGARAESFF.

This clone was detected ten times or more. This same CDR3 is encoded by further DNA sequences in the sample. The chain has TRBV6-1 and TRBJ2-7, with 7 nucleotides matching TRBD1. This CDR3 is built from 14 residues. The germline V gene encodes CDR1 MNHNS and CDR2 SASEGT. The V segment lost 1 base and the J segment 3 bases; nucleotides outside the gene matches: 3. DNA of the CDR3: TGTGCCAGCAGTGAAGTTGGGGACAGCTACGAGCAGTACTTC. Its protein is CASSEVGDSYEQYF.

Ten or more counts support this clone. This chain joins TRBV20-1 and TRBJ2-3; 8 bases fit TRBD2. This CDR3 has 16 residues. Germline loops: CDR1 DFQATT, CDR2 SNEGSKA (reference sequence). J gave up 6 bases and V 3 bases, and 14 bases lay outside the gene matches. The CDR3 is CSASPWGRGGSDTQYF. The CDR3 nucleotides are TGCAGTGCTAGTCCCTGGGGACGGGGGGGCTCTGATACGCAGTATTTT.

The sample holds a few counts of this clone. With a much larger clone just one base away, this may be a read error. The chain combines TRBV19 with TRBJ2-7; unclear D gene. CDR3 length: 13 residues. The germline gives CDR1 LNHDA, CDR2 SQIVND (reference sequence). CDR3 loop: CASSSPPSPEHYF. CDR3 nucleotides: TGTGCCAGTAGTTCCCCGCCCAGCCCCGAGCATTACTTC.

This clone was detected ten times or more. Other DNA sequences from this sample encode an identical CDR3 as well. The chain has TRBV20-1 and TRBJ1-4; no firm D call. The CDR3 has 15 residues. Trimming took off 4 bases at V and 1 base at J, with 13 bases between the two ends. Germline assignment: CDR1 DFQATT and CDR2 SNEGSKA (reference sequence). The CDR3 region has the DNA TGCAGTGCTACGGGCGGCGAATTAACTAATGAAAAACTGTTTTTT. It is translated as CSATGGELTNEKLFF.

This clone was counted many times. This sequence joins TRBV7-3 and TRBJ1-2; 8 bases are shared with TRBD1. CDR1 is SGHTA, CDR2 FQGTGA, per germline. With 2 bases clipped from V and 4 bases from J, the junction kept 3 bases outside the gene matches. This CDR3 has 14 amino acids. The CDR3 loop is CASSLDDRGYGYTF. Here the CDR3 DNA reads TGTGCCAGCAGCTTAGACGACAGGGGCTATGGCTACACCTTC.

The chain links TRBV2 to TRBJ1-1, with 10 bases identical to TRBD1. In germline, CDR1 is SNHLY, CDR2 FYNNEI. This CDR3 region has 15 residues. Trimming took 4 bases from V and 3 from J; bases not matched to a gene: 5. This CDR3 is CASSGQGAGDTEAFF. CDR3 DNA sequence: TGTGCCAGCAGTGGACAGGGGGCTGGGGACACTGAAGCTTTCTTT.

The chain links TRBV20-1 to TRBJ2-5; D is unresolved. This CDR3 is 11 amino acids long. Germline V gene data show CDR1 as DFQATT and CDR2 as SNEGSKA (reference sequence). The ends were cut back, 1 base at V and 1 base at J, with 1 base in the middle. This CDR3 reads CSARGQETQYF. The CDR3 DNA follows: TGCAGTGCTAGAGGCCAAGAGACCCAGTACTTC.

This clone occurred many times. The gene calls are TRBV6-1 and TRBJ1-6; D uncertain. The germline V gene has CDR1 MNHNS and CDR2 SASEGT. The V end lost 5 bases, the J end lost 5 bases, and 10 bases lay between the germline ends. The CDR3 loop spans 14 amino acids. CDR3 sequence (DNA): TGTGCCAGCAGTCCTAACTCGGATAATTCACCCCTCCACTTT. Translating gives CASSPNSDNSPLHF.

This clone was counted a few times. The V call is TRBV11-1, the J call TRBJ1-2, with 7 bases lining up with TRBD1. The length of the CDR3 is 16 residues. Trimming at V came to 4 bases and at J to 7 bases, leaving 15 bases not matched to a gene. CDR1 is SGHAT, CDR2 FQDESV, per germline (reference sequence). This chain's CDR3 is CASSSIDDREEGGYTF. CDR3 in DNA: TGTGCCAGCAGCTCAATAGACGACAGGGAAGAGGGTGGCTACACCTTC.

In its sample, this clone was seen many times. J is TRBJ1-4 and V is TRBV20-1; no clear D. The CDR3 loop spans 15 amino acids. Deletions cut 0 bases from V and 0 bases from J, with 8 bases between. CDR1 and CDR2 from the germline V gene are DFQATT and SNEGSKA (reference sequence). The CDR3 nucleotides are TGCAGTGCTAGAGATTACCGTTCAACTAATGAAAAACTGTTTTTT. Its translation: CSARDYRSTNEKLFF.

In its sample, this clone was seen many times. This may stem from a read error, because a much larger clone lies one nucleotide away. The gene calls are TRBV20-1 and TRBJ2-3; D assignment may be TRBD1 or TRBD2 (5 bases each). Germline CDR1 is DFQATT and CDR2 is SNEGSKA (reference sequence). The length of the CDR3 is 15 residues. The ends were cut back, 0 bases at V and 2 bases at J, with 12 bases in the middle. The CDR3 nucleotides read TGCAGTGCTAGAGATCCGGGGCGTCACACAGATACGCAGTATTTT. Its protein is CSARDPGRHTDTQYF.

Comment on this clone: This sequence may be a read error, since a much larger clone differs from it by one base. The chain has TRBV7-9 and TRBJ2-1; D call uncertain. The germline V gene has CDR1 SEHNR and CDR2 FQNEAQ (reference sequence). Between the trimmed V and J ends, which lost 6 bases and 7 bases, there was a span of 16 bases. The CDR3 runs to 14 residues. CDR3 amino acids: CASRWQAVENEQFF. DNA of the CDR3: TGTGCCAGCAGGTGGCAGGCGGTTGAAAATGAGCAGTTCTTC.

This clone was recorded many times. This sample includes further DNA sequences coding for the same CDR3. V is TRBV6-1 and J is TRBJ2-5; 9 positions agree with TRBD2. CDR1 and CDR2 from the germline V gene are MNHNS and SASEGT. This CDR3 has 15 residues. With 4 bases clipped from V and 4 bases from J, the junction kept 7 bases outside the gene matches. The CDR3 loop is CASSVVAGERETQYF. In DNA, the CDR3 is TGTGCCAGCAGTGTCGTAGCGGGGGAAAGAGAGACCCAGTACTTC.

This clone was seen ten or more times. This rearrangement joins TRBV19 to TRBJ1-3, with D perhaps TRBD1 (6 bases). The germline V and J ends were trimmed by 7 bases and 0 bases, with 13 bases remaining between them. This CDR3 has 15 amino acids. The germline gives CDR1 LNHDA, CDR2 SQIVND (reference sequence). The CDR3 nucleotides read TGTGCCAGTACAAGACAGGAGACCTCTGGAAACACCATATATTTT. It translates to CASTRQETSGNTIYF.

This clone was picked up many times. V gene TRBV9 combines with J gene TRBJ2-1, with 15 bases identical to TRBD2. Germline loops: CDR1 SGDLS, CDR2 YYNGEE. V shed 6 bases and J 7 bases; nucleotides not matched to a gene: 5. CDR3 size: 15 residues. CDR3 DNA: TGTGCCAGCACCTGGGGGACTAGCGGGAGGAATGAGCAGTTCTTC. Translation gives CASTWGTSGRNEQFF.

The chain joins TRBV6-2 or TRBV6-3 to TRBJ2-7; 8 bases align to TRBD2. The germline V gene encodes CDR1 MNHEY and CDR2 SVGEGT. This CDR3 has 13 residues. With V trimmed by 6 bases and J by 4 bases, 5 bases remained unmatched. CDR3 residues: CASRPGGAYEQYF. The CDR3, as DNA: TGTGCCAGCAGACCGGGGGGGGCTTACGAGCAGTACTTC.

Ten or more counts support this clone. The chain carries TRBV12-5 and TRBJ2-3; unclear D gene. The CDR3 runs 16 residues. The V gene lost 1 base and the J gene lost 0 bases, with 11 bases spanning the gap. The germline CDR1 and CDR2 sequences are LGHNT and FRNRAP. The chain's CDR3 is CASGLASLGSTDTQYF. For the CDR3, the DNA is TGTGCTAGTGGTTTGGCCTCCCTCGGTAGCACAGATACGCAGTATTTT. Looking up the rest from reference TRBV12-5 and TRBJ2-3 gives the full variable domain: DARVTQTPRHKVTEMGQEVTMRCQPILGHNTVFWYRQTMMQGLELLAYFRNRAPLDDSGMPKDRFSAEMPDATLATLKIQPSEPRDSAVYFCASGLASLGSTDTQYFGPGTRLTVL.

The table lists this clone with many counts. As DNA, the CDR3 is TGTGCCAGCAGCTTATATGGTCCAGGGGCCGGGGAGCTGTTTTTT. It codes for CASSLYGPGAGELFF. The chain has TRBV7-2 and TRBJ2-2, with D possibly TRBD1 on 6 matching bases. Trimming shortened V by 2 bases and J by 6 bases, and 13 bases separated the two germline ends. Looked up from germline, CDR1 is SGHTA and CDR2 is FQGNSA. The CDR3 loop spans 15 amino acids. The full variable domain, completed using reference TRBV7-2 and TRBJ2-2, is GAGVSQSPSNKVTEKGKDVELRCDPISGHTALYWYRQSLGQGLEFLIYFQGNSAPDKSGLPSDRFSAERTGGSVSTLTIQRTQQEDSAVYLCASSLYGPGAGELFFGEGSRLTVL.

This clone was detected many times. The chain employs TRBV10-3 and TRBJ1-1, with D possibly being TRBD1 (6 bases). The V gene's germline CDR1 is ENHRY and CDR2 SYGVKD. This CDR3 contains 14 residues. V was shortened by 6 bases and J by 4 bases, with 15 bases between the two germline ends. CDR3 sequence: CAISEGGKVTEAFF. In DNA, the CDR3 is TGTGCCATCAGCGAAGGGGGGAAGGTCACTGAAGCTTTCTTT.